This T cell receptor beta chain was recorded in a study of control samples from healthy donors and cancer patients. Assay used: immunoSEQ multiplex PCR; TCRdb lists only in-frame clones, some missing. Its table lists fewer than 200,000 clones. CDR1 and CDR2 from the germline V gene are MNHEY and SVGAGI. Trimming stripped 2 bases from V and 0 bases from J, with 11 bases between. CDR3 length equals 16 residues. This sequence joins TRBV6-5 and TRBJ1-5; D may be TRBD1 (5 bases). The TCR was taken from a woman in her twenties or thirties in good health. Specimen: blood. The CDR3 sequence is CASSYTGPYSNQPQHF. CDR3 coding DNA: TGTGCCAGCAGTTACACGGGACCGTATAGCAATCAGCCCCAGCATTTT.